This T cell receptor beta chain was identified in a study of breast tumors, draining lymph nodes, adjacent tissues (dated by TCRdb to 2015 to 2016). Looking at the study overall: The study compared TCR beta repertoires across tumor, adjacent nontumor tissue and axillary lymph nodes from breast cancer patients. In human breast cancer, the study set out to assess how tumor, surrounding tissue and draining lymph node repertoires relate to one another and whether T cells might be exchanged between them. The study at large found these results: A scenario in which most tumor T cells derive from the lymph node and then expand within tumor tissue was judged to be consistent with the data. Tumor T-cell repertoires showed less diversity than lymph node repertoires and more diversity than nontumor tissue repertoires, and tumor T-cell repertoires showed preferential V and J gene usage. The conclusion that tumor T cells originate in lymph nodes was presented as consistent with a hypothesis rather than as directly demonstrated. The similarity between tumor and nontumor tissue repertoires was significantly greater in luminal-like breast cancer than in basal-like breast cancer.

In regard to this clonotype: No antigen is known for it. It is unclear where the CDR3 begins or ends on the DNA, so no DNA is shown, and the CDR3 is as TCRdb lists it.

The germline V gene (reference sequence) sets CDR1 to SEHNR and CDR2 to FQNEAQ. The CDR3 sequence holds 21 residues, the cysteine and phenylalanine included. Sequencing used an Illumina HiSeq 2000. Multiplex PCR amplification was used to generate the TCR beta chain libraries. The amplified TCR beta chain products were analyzed by high-throughput sequencing. In TCRdb, the public reads were trimmed at Q25 with fastp and aligned with MiXCR, with productive beta chains retained. A single entry per CDR3 protein holds the most common genes and DNA from its merged rows. For this sample there are about 180,000 distinct CDR3 sequences; roughly a third appear just once. The ten top clones hold 3% to 4% of the sample. The axillary draining lymph nodes of breast cancer patients were the source of the lymph node samples.

Sequenced material: axillary lymph node tissue. The sequence is built from TRBV7-9 and TRBJ1-2; TRBD1, the D gene given by the table, was not confirmed from the DNA. The source is a female donor with breast cancer. Some clones in this sample may be carry-over from other donors' samples. The CDR3 loop reads CASSIYLCSVEDPLKVYGYTF.